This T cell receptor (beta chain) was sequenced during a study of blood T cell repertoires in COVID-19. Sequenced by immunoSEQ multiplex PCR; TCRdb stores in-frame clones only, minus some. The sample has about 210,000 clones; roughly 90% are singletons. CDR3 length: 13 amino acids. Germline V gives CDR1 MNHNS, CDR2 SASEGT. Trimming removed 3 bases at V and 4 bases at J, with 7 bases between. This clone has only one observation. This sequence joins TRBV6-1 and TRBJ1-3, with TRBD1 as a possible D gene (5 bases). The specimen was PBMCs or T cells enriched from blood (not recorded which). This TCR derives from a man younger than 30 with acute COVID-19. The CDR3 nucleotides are TGTGCCAGCAGTGAGTCAGGGGGAAACACCATATATTTT. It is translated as CASSESGGNTIYF.